The 27 T cell receptor beta chains listed next were all sequenced from one sample in a study of T cells in Graves' hyperthyroidism and ophthalmopathy. RNA transcripts served as the template for amplifying TCR beta CDR3 regions. First-round RT-PCR of the TCR CDR3 relied on the HTBI primer set. One entry per CDR3 protein, called by TCRdb with MiXCR from the multiplex PCR reads. The top ten hold 34% of the sample, which has about 640,000 distinct CDR3 sequences, less than 25% seen once. Material for sequencing was blood. The receptor set was obtained from a young man with Graves' ophthalmopathy.

This clonotype was seen a few times. This sequence joins TRBV7-2 and TRBJ1-1; D unclear. The CDR3 is 15 amino acids. V lost 2 bases, J lost 2 bases, and 12 bases lay in between. From germline, CDR1 is SGHTA and CDR2 FQGNSA. The CDR3 bases are TGTGCCAGCAGCTTATTCAGCTACGCTAACACTGAAGCTTTCTTT. It specifies CASSLFSYANTEAFF.

V usage is TRBV5-4 and J usage is TRBJ2-5, with D possibly being TRBD1 (6 bases). V was trimmed by 4 bases and J by 5 bases, leaving 21 bases between them. The CDR3 loop spans 16 amino acids. The germline CDR1 and CDR2 sequences are SGHNT and YYREEE (reference sequence). The CDR3 region has the DNA TGTGCCAGCAGCACCGACAGGATACCCGTCCTGGAGACCCAGTACTTC. Its translation: CASSTDRIPVLETQYF.

This clonotype was observed a few times. This chain connects TRBV6-1 to TRBJ1-2; D is ambiguous. The CDR3 consists of 12 residues. V lost 4 bases, J lost 3 bases, and 6 bases lay in between. Germline assignment: CDR1 MNHNS and CDR2 SASEGT. The CDR3 DNA reads as TGTGCCAGCAGTGGTATGGACTATGGCTACACCTTC. It codes for CASSGMDYGYTF.

V gene TRBV18 combines with J gene TRBJ2-3; TRBD1 matches at 7 bases. This CDR3 has 15 amino acids. The V gene end was trimmed by 6 bases and the J gene end by 1 base; junction bases not matched to a gene: 7. From germline, CDR1 is KGHSH and CDR2 LQKENI. CDR3 in DNA: TGTGCCAGCTCGCTCGGACAGGCCGGCACAGATACGCAGTATTTT. It yields the protein CASSLGQAGTDTQYF.

In its sample, this clonotype was seen many times. The rearrangement uses TRBV13 and TRBJ2-7, with 10 bases fitting TRBD2. The J segment lost 4 bases and the V segment lost 5 bases, leaving 5 bases of the junction unmatched. Germline CDR1 reads PRHDT; CDR2 reads FYEKMQ (reference sequence). The CDR3 spans 14 residues. The CDR3 region is CASSRSGRVYEQYF. In DNA form, the CDR3 reads TGTGCCAGCAGCAGGAGCGGGAGGGTGTACGAGCAGTACTTC.

This chain uses TRBV7-3 with TRBJ2-5; 10 bases agree with TRBD1. Germline loops: CDR1 SGHTA, CDR2 FQGTGA. After removal of 2 bases from V and 5 bases from J, the junction contained 5 bases not matched to a gene. CDR3 length equals 15 residues. The CDR3 nucleotides read TGTGCCAGCAGCTTATACGGGGACAGGGGTGAGACCCAGTACTTC. Protein: CASSLYGDRGETQYF. Combining the CDR3 with reference TRBV7-3 and TRBJ2-5 gives the whole variable domain GAGVSQTPSNKVTEKGKYVELRCDPISGHTALYWYRQSLGQGPEFLIYFQGTGAADDSGLPNDRFFAVRPEGSVSTLKIQRTERGDSAVYLCASSLYGDRGETQYFGPGTRLLVL.

The chain uses TRBV29-1 and TRBJ2-3; TRBD1 matches 12 bases. Germline values: CDR1 SQVTM, CDR2 ANQGSEA. The CDR3 sequence is 16 residues long. Trimming removed 6 bases from V and 1 base from J; junction bases left unmatched: 8. The DNA for the CDR3 is TGCAGCGTGGGCCCGGGACAGGGGGCCCGCACAGATACGCAGTATTTT. Its translation is CSVGPGQGARTDTQYF.

There are many counts of this clonotype. J is TRBJ2-1 and V is TRBV12-3 or TRBV12-4, with 10 bases fitting TRBD2. V shed 5 bases and J 10 bases; nucleotides not matched to a gene: 8. The CDR3 extends over 14 amino acids. CDR3 nucleotide sequence: TGTGCCAGCAGTGTTTGGACTAGCGGAGACGAGCAGTTCTTC. Residues: CASSVWTSGDEQFF.

This clonotype was seen ten or more times. The chain links TRBV3-1 to TRBJ2-7, with D tentatively TRBD2 (6 bases). CDR3 length: 17 residues. Germline CDR1 reads LGHDT; CDR2 reads YNNKEL (reference sequence). V shed 4 bases and J shed 3 bases, with 22 bases lying between them. The CDR3 is CASSPRHSHGGVYEQYF. CDR3 DNA sequence: TGTGCCAGCAGCCCCCGTCACAGCCACGGAGGGGTCTACGAGCAGTACTTC.

This clonotype appeared a few times. V usage is TRBV5-4 and J usage is TRBJ1-4, with D possibly matching TRBD1 (6 bases). Germline values: CDR1 SGHNT, CDR2 YYREEE (reference sequence). V lost 0 bases to trimming and J lost 5 bases, with 17 bases between them. The CDR3 spans 17 residues. The CDR3 DNA follows: TGTGCCAGCAGCTTGGAGGGCCCAGGGGCAGGCAATGAAAAACTGTTTTTT. Protein sequence: CASSLEGPGAGNEKLFF.

The V and J genes are TRBV5-1 and TRBJ1-4; no definite D call. Germline values: CDR1 SGHRS, CDR2 YFSETQ. The CDR3 is made up of 14 amino acids. V was cut by 4 bases and J by 2 bases, with 9 bases left in between. In DNA form, the CDR3 reads TGCGCCAGCAGCCCTGGTGAGACTAATGAAAAACTGTTTTTT. This codes for CASSPGETNEKLFF.

This clonotype was seen more than once but under ten times. The chain couples TRBV7-2 to TRBJ2-2; the D is unclear. The V and J ends lost 1 base and 4 bases respectively, with 10 bases between them. The germline V gene has CDR1 SGHTA and CDR2 FQGNSA. This CDR3 contains 15 residues. DNA of the CDR3: TGTGCCAGCAGCTTAGGCTTCTCGCTCACCGGGGAGCTGTTTTTT. The encoded protein is CASSLGFSLTGELFF.

This clonotype has a handful of counts. This chain joins TRBV13 and TRBJ2-2, with D tentatively TRBD1 (7 bases). From germline, CDR1 is PRHDT and CDR2 FYEKMQ (reference sequence). The ends were cut back, 5 bases at V and 7 bases at J, with 17 bases in the middle. The CDR3 spans 15 residues. CDR3 bases: TGTGCCAGCAGCCGGGGGACAGTCTCCGGCGGGGAGCTGTTTTTT. Its protein is CASSRGTVSGGELFF.

The gene calls are TRBV19 and TRBJ1-1, with TRBD1 identical over 12 bases. J lost 2 bases, V lost 6 bases, and 7 bases had no gene match. Germline V CDR1 and CDR2: LNHDA, SQIVND (reference sequence). This CDR3 has 16 amino acids. CDR3 protein: CASSGTGGRGNTEAFF. CDR3 nucleotide sequence: TGTGCCAGTAGCGGGACAGGGGGCCGTGGAAACACTGAAGCTTTCTTT.

The CDR3 bases are TGTGCCAGCAGCCCCCCTCGGGCGGCCCAGTACTTC. Its protein product is CASSPPRAAQYF. V and J are TRBV3-1 and TRBJ2-5, with D hard to call. Trimming removed 4 bases at V and 9 bases at J, with 12 bases between. CDR1 is LGHDT, CDR2 YNNKEL, per germline (reference sequence). The CDR3 has 12 amino acids.

This clonotype was counted between two and nine times. The genes are TRBV24-1 and TRBJ2-1; TRBD1 matches at 7 bases. J was trimmed by 1 base and V by 5 bases; bases with no gene match: 7. The CDR3 runs to 16 residues. From germline, CDR1 is KGHDR and CDR2 SFDVKD. CDR3 DNA: TGTGCCACCAGTGGCCGGGACAGTGGTTCCTACAATGAGCAGTTCTTC. Its translation is CATSGRDSGSYNEQFF.

This clonotype was counted many times. J is TRBJ1-6 and V is TRBV2, with D maybe TRBD1 (6 bases). The CDR3 length is 18 residues. CDR1 is SNHLY, CDR2 FYNNEI, per germline. V gave up 6 bases and J gave up 0 bases, with 18 bases separating them. The CDR3 DNA reads as TGTGCCAGCAGCAAAGGGACACCTAGGAGCTCCTATAATTCACCCCTCCACTTT. It is translated as CASSKGTPRSSYNSPLHF. The variable domain in full, with the rest retrieved from reference TRBV2 and TRBJ1-6, is EPEVTQTPSHQVTQMGQEVILRCVPISNHLYFYWYRQILGQKVEFLVSFYNNEISEKSEIFDDQFSVERPDGSNFTLKIRSTKLEDSAMYFCASSKGTPRSSYNSPLHFGNGTRLTVT.

J is TRBJ1-2 and V is TRBV29-1, with a tentative D call TRBD1 (6 bases). Trimming cost V 6 bases and J 13 bases, with 24 bases left between them. Germline V CDR1 and CDR2: SQVTM, ANQGSEA. There are 13 residues in the CDR3. The CDR3 reads CSVSPDPGARGTF. The CDR3 region has the DNA TGCAGCGTCTCCCCGGATCCAGGGGCCCGCGGCACCTTC. The entire variable domain, with the rest obtained from reference TRBV29-1 and TRBJ1-2, is as follows: SAVISQKPSRDICQRGTSLTIQCQVDSQVTMMFWYRQQPGQSLTLIATANQGSEATYESGFVIDKFPISRPNLTFSTLTVSNMSPEDSSIYLCSVSPDPGARGTFGSGTRLTVV.

In this sample, this clonotype turned up a few times. The V and J genes are TRBV4-1 and TRBJ2-5; 8 bases match TRBD2. V lost 0 bases to trimming and J lost 4 bases; unmatched junction nucleotides: 7. The V gene's germline CDR1 is MGHRA and CDR2 YSYEKL. The CDR3 extends over 16 amino acids. This chain's CDR3 is CASSQDHLAGRETQYF. CDR3 nucleotide sequence: TGCGCCAGCAGCCAAGATCACCTAGCGGGTAGAGAGACCCAGTACTTC.

The sample holds many counts of this clonotype. The rearrangement links TRBV20-1 to TRBJ2-5; 8 bases are shared with TRBD1. CDR3 size: 16 residues. With 3 bases clipped from V and 5 bases from J, the junction kept 14 bases outside the gene matches. Germline V CDR1 and CDR2: DFQATT, SNEGSKA (reference sequence). This CDR3 reads CSAREDRGWGRETQYF. CDR3 sequence (DNA): TGCAGTGCTAGGGAAGACAGGGGATGGGGAAGGGAGACCCAGTACTTC.

This clonotype appeared many times. The germline gene is not matched at one end of the junction; a read error may be the cause. The V call is TRBV5-1, the J call TRBJ2-6, with 9 bases that match TRBD2. CDR3 length: 15 residues. Germline values: CDR1 SGHRS, CDR2 YFSETQ. CDR3: CASSLAGAGANVLTF. In DNA form, the CDR3 reads TGTGCCAGCAGCTTAGCGGGGGCTGGGGCCAACGTCCTGACTTTC.

This clonotype was seen more than once but under ten times. The rearrangement links TRBV20-1 to TRBJ2-5; TRBD1 matches 7 bases. CDR1 and CDR2 (germline): DFQATT, SNEGSKA (reference sequence). The CDR3 sequence is 15 residues long. V was pared by 2 bases and J by 3 bases, with 9 bases of the junction left unmatched. Written as DNA, the CDR3 is TGCAGTGCTAGAAAAAGCGCCGGGACAGAAGAGACCCAGTACTTC. This codes for CSARKSAGTEETQYF.

V is TRBV28 and J is TRBJ2-7; TRBD1 aligns across 7 bases. J lost 2 bases, V lost 5 bases, and 12 bases had no gene match. The CDR3 length is 16 residues. In germline, CDR1 is MDHEN, CDR2 SYDVKM. The CDR3 spells CASSPTGKPAAYEQYF. In DNA form, the CDR3 reads TGTGCCAGCAGTCCGACAGGGAAACCGGCTGCCTACGAGCAGTACTTC.

This chain connects TRBV20-1 to TRBJ2-1, with TRBD2 matching over 11 bases. Losses at the gene ends were 1 base for V and 3 bases for J; bases not matched to a gene: 8. CDR1 and CDR2 from the germline V gene are DFQATT and SNEGSKA (reference sequence). The CDR3 runs 17 residues. The DNA for the CDR3 is TGCAGTGCTAGAGGTTGGGGACTAGCGGAAGACTACAATGAGCAGTTCTTC. It yields the protein CSARGWGLAEDYNEQFF.

In DNA form, the CDR3 reads TGTGCCAGTAGTATAAGACGAATCTCAAGTGGACAAGAGACCCAGTACTTC. Translation: CASSIRRISSGQETQYF. The chain has TRBV19 and TRBJ2-5; no clear D gene. Deletions cut 2 bases from V and 2 bases from J, with 18 bases between. CDR3 length equals 17 residues. Germline CDR1 LNHDA, CDR2 SQIVND (reference sequence).

The rearrangement links TRBV6-2 or TRBV6-3 to TRBJ2-4; D is unclear. Trimming stripped 4 bases from V and 0 bases from J, with 7 bases between. The CDR3 runs to 14 residues. The germline gives CDR1 MNHEY, CDR2 SVGEGT. CDR3 amino acids: CASSFEVAKNIQYF. In nucleotides, the CDR3 is TGTGCCAGCAGTTTTGAGGTAGCCAAAAACATTCAGTACTTC.

Points on this clonotype: Germline and junction disagree at one end, which may indicate a read error. V gene TRBV27 combines with J gene TRBJ1-4; 9 bases are shared with TRBD1. The CDR3 has 20 amino acids. CDR1 is MNHEY, CDR2 SMNVEV, per germline (reference sequence). The CDR3 DNA reads as TGTGCCAGCAGTCCCGACAGGGGGTGGGTTTCAGTTGCAACTAATGAAAAACTGCTTTTT. As protein: CASSPDRGWVSVATNEKLLF.